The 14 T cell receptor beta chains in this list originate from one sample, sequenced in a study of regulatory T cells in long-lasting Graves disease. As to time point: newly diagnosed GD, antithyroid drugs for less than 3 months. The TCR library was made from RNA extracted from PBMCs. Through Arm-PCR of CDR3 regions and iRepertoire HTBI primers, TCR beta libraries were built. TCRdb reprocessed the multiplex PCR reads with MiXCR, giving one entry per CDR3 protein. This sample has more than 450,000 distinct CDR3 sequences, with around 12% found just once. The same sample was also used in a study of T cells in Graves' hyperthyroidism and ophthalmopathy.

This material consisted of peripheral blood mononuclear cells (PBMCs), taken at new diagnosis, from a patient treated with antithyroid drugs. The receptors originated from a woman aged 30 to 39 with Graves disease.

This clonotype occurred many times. CDR3 amino acids: CASSLEPGINEKLFF. CDR3 bases: TGTGCCAGCAGCTTGGAGCCGGGCATTAATGAAAAACTGTTTTTT. This chain joins TRBV5-4 and TRBJ1-4, with D unclear. CDR1 and CDR2 (germline): SGHNT, YYREEE (reference sequence). With 0 bases removed from V and 4 bases from J, the gap between germline ends came to 10 bases. The CDR3 totals 15 residues.

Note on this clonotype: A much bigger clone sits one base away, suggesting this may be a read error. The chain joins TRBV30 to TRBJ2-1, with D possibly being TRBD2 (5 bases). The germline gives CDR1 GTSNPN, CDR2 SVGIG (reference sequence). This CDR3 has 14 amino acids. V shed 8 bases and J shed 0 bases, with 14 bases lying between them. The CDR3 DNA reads TGTGCCCGGAAAGGGAGCACCTCCTACAATGAGCAGTTCTTC. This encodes CARKGSTSYNEQFF.

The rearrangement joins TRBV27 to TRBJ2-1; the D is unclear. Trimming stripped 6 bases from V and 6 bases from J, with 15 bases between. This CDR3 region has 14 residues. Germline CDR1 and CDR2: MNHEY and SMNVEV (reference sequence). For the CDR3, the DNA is TGTGCCAGCAGCTTTGCGGAGTTCTTCAATGAGCAGTTCTTC. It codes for CASSFAEFFNEQFF.

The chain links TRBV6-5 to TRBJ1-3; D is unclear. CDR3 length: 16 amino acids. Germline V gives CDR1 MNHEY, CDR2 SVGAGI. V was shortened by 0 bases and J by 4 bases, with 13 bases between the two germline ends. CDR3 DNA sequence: TGTGCCAGCAGTTACTCCTCGGGGAGATCGGGAAACACCATATATTTT. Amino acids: CASSYSSGRSGNTIYF.

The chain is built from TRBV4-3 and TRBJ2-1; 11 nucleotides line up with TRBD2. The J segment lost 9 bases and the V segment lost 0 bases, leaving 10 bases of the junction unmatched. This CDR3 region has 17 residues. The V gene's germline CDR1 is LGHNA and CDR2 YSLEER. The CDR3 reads CASSQDPGSGRAREQFF. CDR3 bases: TGCGCCAGCAGCCAAGACCCTGGTAGCGGGAGGGCCCGTGAGCAGTTCTTC.

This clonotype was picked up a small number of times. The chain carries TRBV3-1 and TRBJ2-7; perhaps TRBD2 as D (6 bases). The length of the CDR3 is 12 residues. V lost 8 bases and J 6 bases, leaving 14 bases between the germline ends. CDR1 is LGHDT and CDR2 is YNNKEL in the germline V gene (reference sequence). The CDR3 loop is CASVGGGSEQYF. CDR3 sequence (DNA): TGTGCCAGCGTGGGAGGAGGAAGCGAGCAGTACTTC.

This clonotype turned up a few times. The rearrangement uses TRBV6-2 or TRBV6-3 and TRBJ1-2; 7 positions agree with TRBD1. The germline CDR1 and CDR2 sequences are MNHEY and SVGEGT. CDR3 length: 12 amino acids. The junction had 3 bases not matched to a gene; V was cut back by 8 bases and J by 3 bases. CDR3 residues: CASCGQDYGYTF. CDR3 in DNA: TGTGCCAGCTGTGGACAGGACTATGGCTACACCTTC.

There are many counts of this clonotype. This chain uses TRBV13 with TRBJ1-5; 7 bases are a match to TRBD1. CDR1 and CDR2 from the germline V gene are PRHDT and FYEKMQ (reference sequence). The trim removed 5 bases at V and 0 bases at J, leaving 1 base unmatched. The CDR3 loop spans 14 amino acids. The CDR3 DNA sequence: TGTGCCAGCAGCCACAGGGGTAGCAATCAGCCCCAGCATTTT. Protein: CASSHRGSNQPQHF.

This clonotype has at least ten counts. The CDR3 reads CASSPRTSGAPDTQYF. The CDR3 DNA is TGTGCCAGCAGCCCTCGGACTAGCGGGGCCCCAGATACGCAGTATTTT. This chain links TRBV7-9 with TRBJ2-3; TRBD2 agrees at 12 bases. Germline lookup yields CDR1 SEHNR and CDR2 FQNEAQ (reference sequence). The CDR3 consists of 16 residues. The V and J ends lost 5 bases and 4 bases, in that order; junction bases with no gene match: 7.

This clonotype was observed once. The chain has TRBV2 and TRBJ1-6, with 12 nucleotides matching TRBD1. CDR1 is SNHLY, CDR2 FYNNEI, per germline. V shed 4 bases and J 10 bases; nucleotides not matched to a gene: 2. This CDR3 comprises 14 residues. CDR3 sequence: CASSVGTGGSPLHF. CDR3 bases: TGTGCCAGCAGTGTTGGGACAGGGGGCTCACCCCTCCACTTT.

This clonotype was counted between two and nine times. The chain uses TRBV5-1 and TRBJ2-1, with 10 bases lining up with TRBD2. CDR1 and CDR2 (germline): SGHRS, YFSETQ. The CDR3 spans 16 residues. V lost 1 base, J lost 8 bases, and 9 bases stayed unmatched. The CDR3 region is CASSLLSSGSFDEQFF. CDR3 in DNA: TGCGCCAGCAGCTTGCTCTCTAGCGGGAGTTTCGATGAGCAGTTCTTC.

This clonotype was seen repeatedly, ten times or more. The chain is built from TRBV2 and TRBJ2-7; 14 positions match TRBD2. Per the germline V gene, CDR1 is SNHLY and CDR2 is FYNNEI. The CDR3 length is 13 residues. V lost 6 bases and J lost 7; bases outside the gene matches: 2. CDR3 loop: CASRGLAGEEQYF. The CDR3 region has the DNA TGTGCCAGCAGGGGACTAGCGGGAGAAGAGCAGTACTTC.

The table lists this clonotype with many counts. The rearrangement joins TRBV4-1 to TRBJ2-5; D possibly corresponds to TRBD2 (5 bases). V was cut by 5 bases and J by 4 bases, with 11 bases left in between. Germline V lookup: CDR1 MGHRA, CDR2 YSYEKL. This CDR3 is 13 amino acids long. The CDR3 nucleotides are TGCGCCAGCAGCGCCCGACTACCAGAGACCCAGTACTTC. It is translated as CASSARLPETQYF.

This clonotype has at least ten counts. Here the CDR3 reads CASSLRGQGRLANTIYF. For the CDR3, the DNA is TGTGCCAGCAGCCTAAGGGGACAGGGCCGACTTGCAAACACCATATATTTT. This sequence joins TRBV3-1 and TRBJ1-3; 9 nucleotides align to TRBD1. Germline V gene data show CDR1 as LGHDT and CDR2 as YNNKEL (reference sequence). The ends lost 4 bases at V and 6 bases at J; junction bases unmatched: 13. The CDR3 covers 17 residues.